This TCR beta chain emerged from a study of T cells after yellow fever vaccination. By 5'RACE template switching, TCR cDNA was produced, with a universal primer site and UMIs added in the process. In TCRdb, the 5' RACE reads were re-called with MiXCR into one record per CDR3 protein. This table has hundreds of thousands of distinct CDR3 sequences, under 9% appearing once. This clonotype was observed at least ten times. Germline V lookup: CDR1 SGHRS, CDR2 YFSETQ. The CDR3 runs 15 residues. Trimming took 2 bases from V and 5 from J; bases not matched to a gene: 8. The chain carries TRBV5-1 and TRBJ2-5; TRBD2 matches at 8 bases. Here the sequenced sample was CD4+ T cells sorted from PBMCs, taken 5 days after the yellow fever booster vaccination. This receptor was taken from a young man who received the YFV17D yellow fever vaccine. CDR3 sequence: CASSLLLAGGETQYF. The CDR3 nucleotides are TGCGCCAGCAGCTTACTTCTAGCGGGTGGCGAGACCCAGTACTTC.